The 18 T cell receptor beta chains below come from one sample, sequenced in a study of cytomegalovirus exposure and HLA in healthy donors. Using immunoSEQ multiplex PCR, the repertoire was profiled, and TCRdb retains in-frame clones only, with some absent. The table lists approximately 65,000 clones, over 95% of them singletons. The material sequenced was PBMCs. The source of these receptors is a woman between 18 and 29 years old in good health and CMV-seropositive.

The J gene is TRBJ2-5, the V gene TRBV6-6; possibly TRBD1 for D (5 bases). Trimming pared 1 base from V and 5 bases from J, leaving 11 bases between. Per the germline V gene, CDR1 is MNHNY and CDR2 is SVGAGI (reference sequence). This CDR3 is built from 14 residues. The CDR3 DNA follows: TGTGCCAGCAGTTACTTTAGGGGCGGCGAGACCCAGTACTTC. This sequence encodes CASSYFRGGETQYF.

The gene calls are TRBV16 and TRBJ1-4; no clear D. Looked up from germline, CDR1 is KGHSY and CDR2 is FQNENV. The CDR3 is made up of 15 amino acids. V dropped 1 base and J dropped 0 bases, with 6 bases sitting between them. The CDR3 DNA reads as TGTGCCAGCAGCCAATTAGGAGCAACTAATGAAAAACTGTTTTTT. Translated: CASSQLGATNEKLFF.

The chain has TRBV9 and TRBJ2-5, with 11 bases matching TRBD2. V dropped 3 bases and J dropped 2; count of bases not matched to a gene: 6. CDR3 length equals 16 residues. Germline CDR1 SGDLS, CDR2 YYNGEE. CDR3 protein: CASSGGTSGLQETQYF. CDR3 nucleotide sequence: TGTGCCAGCAGCGGAGGGACTAGCGGCCTACAAGAGACCCAGTACTTC.

The chain recombines TRBV14 with TRBJ2-5, with a tentative D call TRBD2 (6 bases). The CDR3 totals 14 residues. V lost 4 bases to trimming and J lost 0 bases, with 9 bases between them. Germline-derived CDR1 and CDR2 are SGHDN and FVKESK. CDR3 nucleotide sequence: TGTGCCAGCAGCCCACCTAGCGACCAAGAGACCCAGTACTTC. Encoded protein: CASSPPSDQETQYF.

The chain is built from TRBV18 and TRBJ2-7; TRBD1 matches 11 bases. Trimming cost V 6 bases and J 2 bases; bases outside gene matches: 9. The germline CDR1 and CDR2 sequences are KGHSH and LQKENI. The CDR3 has 16 amino acids. CDR3 loop: CASSIKRGQGAYEQYF. The CDR3 region has the DNA TGTGCCAGCTCTATAAAACGGGGACAGGGGGCCTACGAGCAGTACTTC. The whole variable domain, remainder taken from reference TRBV18 and TRBJ2-7, is NAGVMQNPRHLVRRRGQEARLRCSPMKGHSHVYWYRQLPEEGLKFMVYLQKENIIDESGMPKERFSAEFPKEGPSILRIQQVVRGDSAAYFCASSIKRGQGAYEQYFGPGTRLTVT.

The chain has TRBV7-9 and TRBJ2-1; 8 bases agree with TRBD2. The CDR3 has 14 residues. CDR1 is SEHNR, CDR2 FQNEAQ, per germline (reference sequence). V lost 5 bases and J lost 7; bases outside the gene matches: 7. The DNA for the CDR3 is TGTGCCAGCAGCCTCACCGGGACTAGGAATGAGCAGTTCTTC. It yields the protein CASSLTGTRNEQFF.

This chain joins TRBV14 and TRBJ2-1; D is perhaps TRBD2 (6 bases). From germline, CDR1 is SGHDN and CDR2 FVKESK. The V end lost 1 base, the J end lost 7 bases, and 8 bases lay between the germline ends. This CDR3 has 13 residues. The CDR3 spells CASSQVRGNEQFF. In DNA, the CDR3 is TGTGCCAGCAGCCAAGTGCGGGGTAATGAGCAGTTCTTC.

The CDR3 bases are TGTGCCAGCAGCTCCGGGGGATTGCATGAGCAGTTCTTC. Translation: CASSSGGLHEQFF. This chain connects TRBV5-4 to TRBJ2-1, with D tentatively TRBD2 (6 bases). CDR1 and CDR2 (germline): SGHNT, YYREEE (reference sequence). The ends were cut back, 3 bases at V and 8 bases at J, with 12 bases in the middle. The CDR3 totals 13 residues.

The chain uses TRBV4-3 and TRBJ2-7; 10 bases align to TRBD2. V trimming: 3 bases; J trimming: 0 bases; junction bases outside the gene matches: 5. The CDR3 sequence is 16 residues long. Germline V CDR1 and CDR2: LGHNA, YSLEER. The CDR3 DNA reads TGCGCCAGCAGCCACCAACGGACTAGCGGCTCCTACGAGCAGTACTTC. Its protein is CASSHQRTSGSYEQYF.

The chain is built from TRBV6-5 and TRBJ2-3, with 8 bases lining up with TRBD1. From germline, CDR1 is MNHEY and CDR2 SVGAGI. V lost 2 bases to trimming and J lost 6 bases; unmatched junction nucleotides: 7. This CDR3 has 15 amino acids. CDR3 DNA: TGTGCCAGCAGTTACAACAGGGGGGAAGGGGATACGCAGTATTTT. Translation gives CASSYNRGEGDTQYF.

The chain combines TRBV2 with TRBJ2-6; a weak D match, TRBD2 (5 bases). This CDR3 is built from 15 residues. Trimming removed 3 bases from V and 0 bases from J, with 6 bases in between. CDR1 SNHLY and CDR2 FYNNEI come from the germline V gene. The CDR3: CASSEGSSGANVLTF. DNA for the CDR3: TGTGCCAGCAGTGAGGGGAGCTCTGGGGCCAACGTCCTGACTTTC.

The chain joins TRBV5-1 to TRBJ2-7, with 7 positions matching TRBD2. Germline-derived CDR1 and CDR2 are SGHRS and YFSETQ. With 0 bases clipped from V and 2 bases from J, the junction kept 5 bases outside the gene matches. This CDR3 is built from 15 residues. CDR3: CASSLGGSSPYEQYF. CDR3 nucleotides: TGCGCCAGCAGCTTGGGCGGGAGTTCCCCCTACGAGCAGTACTTC. The variable domain in full, with the rest retrieved from reference TRBV5-1 and TRBJ2-7, is KAGVTQTPRYLIKTRGQQVTLSCSPISGHRSVSWYQQTPGQGLQFLFEYFSETQRNKGNFPGRFSGRQFSNSRSEMNVSTLELGDSALYLCASSLGGSSPYEQYFGPGTRLTVT.

Only one count was recorded for this clone. This chain links TRBV2 with TRBJ2-2, with D possibly TRBD2 on 5 matching bases. Germline loops: CDR1 SNHLY, CDR2 FYNNEI. Trimming removed 5 bases at V and 8 bases at J, with 9 bases between. This CDR3 has 12 amino acids. CDR3 sequence: CASSTLAGELFF. In DNA, the CDR3 is TGTGCCAGCAGTACTTTAGCGGGGGAGCTGTTTTTT. The full variable domain, completed using reference TRBV2 and TRBJ2-2, is EPEVTQTPSHQVTQMGQEVILRCVPISNHLYFYWYRQILGQKVEFLVSFYNNEISEKSEIFDDQFSVERPDGSNFTLKIRSTKLEDSAMYFCASSTLAGELFFGEGSRLTVL.

The V call is TRBV6-1, the J call TRBJ1-5, with D possibly being TRBD1 (6 bases). CDR1 is MNHNS, CDR2 SASEGT, per germline. This CDR3 region has 15 residues. Between the trimmed V and J ends, which lost 6 bases and 4 bases, there was a span of 16 bases. The CDR3 region is CASRRGSGRNQPQHF. The CDR3 DNA follows: TGTGCCAGCAGGAGGGGGTCGGGGAGAAATCAGCCCCAGCATTTT.

This rearrangement joins TRBV6-5 to TRBJ1-1; no reliable D call. The V and J ends lost 0 bases and 3 bases respectively, with 11 bases between them. The CDR3 is 15 residues long. From germline, CDR1 is MNHEY and CDR2 SVGAGI. The CDR3 DNA sequence: TGTGCCAGCAGTTACTCGGGGAGGGCGGACACTGAAGCTTTCTTT. Its translation: CASSYSGRADTEAFF.

This chain uses TRBV29-1 with TRBJ2-2; 8 bases fit TRBD1. Germline-derived CDR1 and CDR2 are SQVTM and ANQGSEA. The CDR3 covers 15 residues. V lost 5 bases and J lost 3; bases outside the gene matches: 8. CDR3 nucleotides: TGCAGCGTTCTGCATCAGGGGGCGGACACCGGGGAGCTGTTTTTT. Amino acids: CSVLHQGADTGELFF.

This clone was counted once. The J gene is TRBJ2-2, the V gene TRBV30, with 15 bases lining up with TRBD2. The CDR3 sequence is 18 residues long. CDR1 is GTSNPN, CDR2 SVGIG, per germline (reference sequence). J gave up 0 bases and V 5 bases, and 7 bases lay outside the gene matches. CDR3 coding DNA: TGTGCCTGGTGGCCGGGACTAGCGGGAGGAACGAACACCGGGGAGCTGTTTTTT. It yields the protein CAWWPGLAGGTNTGELFF.

The gene calls are TRBV28 and TRBJ2-7; tentatively, D is TRBD1 (6 bases). Germline loops: CDR1 MDHEN, CDR2 SYDVKM. The CDR3 contains 16 residues. Between the trimmed V and J ends, which lost 5 bases and 0 bases, there was a span of 17 bases. The chain's CDR3 is CASSPLGASYSYEQYF. CDR3 nucleotide sequence: TGTGCCAGCAGTCCCTTGGGGGCGAGCTACTCCTACGAGCAGTACTTC.